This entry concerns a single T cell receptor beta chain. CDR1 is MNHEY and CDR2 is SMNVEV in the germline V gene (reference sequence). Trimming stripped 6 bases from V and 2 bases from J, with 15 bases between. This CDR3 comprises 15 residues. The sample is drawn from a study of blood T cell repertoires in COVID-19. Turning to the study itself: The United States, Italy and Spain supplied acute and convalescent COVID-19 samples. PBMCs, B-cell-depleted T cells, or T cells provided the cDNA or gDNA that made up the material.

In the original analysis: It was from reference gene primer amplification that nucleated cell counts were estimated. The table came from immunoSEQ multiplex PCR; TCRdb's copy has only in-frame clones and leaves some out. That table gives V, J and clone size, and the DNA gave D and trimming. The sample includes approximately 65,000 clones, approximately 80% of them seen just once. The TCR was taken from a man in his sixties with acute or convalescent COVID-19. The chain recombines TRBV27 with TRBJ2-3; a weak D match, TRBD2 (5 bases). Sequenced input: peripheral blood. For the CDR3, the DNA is TGTGCCAGCAGGGATGCGAGACTAAACACAGATACGCAGTATTTT. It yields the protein CASRDARLNTDTQYF.